This T cell receptor (beta chain) is drawn from a study of tumor-infiltrating lymphocytes in primary liver carcinoma. For the study at large: Patients had primary liver carcinoma treated by surgical resection.

Reverse transcription of 450 to 500 ng total RNA with a constant-region primer produced TCR beta cDNA. It was through three nested multiplex PCR rounds of slightly modified ARM-PCR that TCR beta libraries arose. TCRdb reanalysed the multiplex PCR reads using MiXCR and keeps one entry per CDR3 protein. Seen here are about 210,000 distinct CDR3 sequences, 65% observed once, and the top ten hold about 7.1%. Alongside blood RNA obtained from unsorted whole blood, germline DNA was also extracted. This TCR derives from an older woman with primary liver carcinoma and hepatitis B virus infection. The sample comprised peripheral blood.

CDR3 region: CASTPATSGSSEQYF. The DNA for the CDR3 is TGCGCCAGCACTCCGGCGACTAGCGGGAGTAGTGAGCAGTACTTC. The chain has TRBV5-1 and TRBJ2-7; 12 positions agree with TRBD2. Trimming took 6 bases from V and 7 from J; bases not matched to a gene: 11. CDR1 is SGHRS and CDR2 is YFSETQ in the germline V gene. The CDR3 is 15 amino acids.